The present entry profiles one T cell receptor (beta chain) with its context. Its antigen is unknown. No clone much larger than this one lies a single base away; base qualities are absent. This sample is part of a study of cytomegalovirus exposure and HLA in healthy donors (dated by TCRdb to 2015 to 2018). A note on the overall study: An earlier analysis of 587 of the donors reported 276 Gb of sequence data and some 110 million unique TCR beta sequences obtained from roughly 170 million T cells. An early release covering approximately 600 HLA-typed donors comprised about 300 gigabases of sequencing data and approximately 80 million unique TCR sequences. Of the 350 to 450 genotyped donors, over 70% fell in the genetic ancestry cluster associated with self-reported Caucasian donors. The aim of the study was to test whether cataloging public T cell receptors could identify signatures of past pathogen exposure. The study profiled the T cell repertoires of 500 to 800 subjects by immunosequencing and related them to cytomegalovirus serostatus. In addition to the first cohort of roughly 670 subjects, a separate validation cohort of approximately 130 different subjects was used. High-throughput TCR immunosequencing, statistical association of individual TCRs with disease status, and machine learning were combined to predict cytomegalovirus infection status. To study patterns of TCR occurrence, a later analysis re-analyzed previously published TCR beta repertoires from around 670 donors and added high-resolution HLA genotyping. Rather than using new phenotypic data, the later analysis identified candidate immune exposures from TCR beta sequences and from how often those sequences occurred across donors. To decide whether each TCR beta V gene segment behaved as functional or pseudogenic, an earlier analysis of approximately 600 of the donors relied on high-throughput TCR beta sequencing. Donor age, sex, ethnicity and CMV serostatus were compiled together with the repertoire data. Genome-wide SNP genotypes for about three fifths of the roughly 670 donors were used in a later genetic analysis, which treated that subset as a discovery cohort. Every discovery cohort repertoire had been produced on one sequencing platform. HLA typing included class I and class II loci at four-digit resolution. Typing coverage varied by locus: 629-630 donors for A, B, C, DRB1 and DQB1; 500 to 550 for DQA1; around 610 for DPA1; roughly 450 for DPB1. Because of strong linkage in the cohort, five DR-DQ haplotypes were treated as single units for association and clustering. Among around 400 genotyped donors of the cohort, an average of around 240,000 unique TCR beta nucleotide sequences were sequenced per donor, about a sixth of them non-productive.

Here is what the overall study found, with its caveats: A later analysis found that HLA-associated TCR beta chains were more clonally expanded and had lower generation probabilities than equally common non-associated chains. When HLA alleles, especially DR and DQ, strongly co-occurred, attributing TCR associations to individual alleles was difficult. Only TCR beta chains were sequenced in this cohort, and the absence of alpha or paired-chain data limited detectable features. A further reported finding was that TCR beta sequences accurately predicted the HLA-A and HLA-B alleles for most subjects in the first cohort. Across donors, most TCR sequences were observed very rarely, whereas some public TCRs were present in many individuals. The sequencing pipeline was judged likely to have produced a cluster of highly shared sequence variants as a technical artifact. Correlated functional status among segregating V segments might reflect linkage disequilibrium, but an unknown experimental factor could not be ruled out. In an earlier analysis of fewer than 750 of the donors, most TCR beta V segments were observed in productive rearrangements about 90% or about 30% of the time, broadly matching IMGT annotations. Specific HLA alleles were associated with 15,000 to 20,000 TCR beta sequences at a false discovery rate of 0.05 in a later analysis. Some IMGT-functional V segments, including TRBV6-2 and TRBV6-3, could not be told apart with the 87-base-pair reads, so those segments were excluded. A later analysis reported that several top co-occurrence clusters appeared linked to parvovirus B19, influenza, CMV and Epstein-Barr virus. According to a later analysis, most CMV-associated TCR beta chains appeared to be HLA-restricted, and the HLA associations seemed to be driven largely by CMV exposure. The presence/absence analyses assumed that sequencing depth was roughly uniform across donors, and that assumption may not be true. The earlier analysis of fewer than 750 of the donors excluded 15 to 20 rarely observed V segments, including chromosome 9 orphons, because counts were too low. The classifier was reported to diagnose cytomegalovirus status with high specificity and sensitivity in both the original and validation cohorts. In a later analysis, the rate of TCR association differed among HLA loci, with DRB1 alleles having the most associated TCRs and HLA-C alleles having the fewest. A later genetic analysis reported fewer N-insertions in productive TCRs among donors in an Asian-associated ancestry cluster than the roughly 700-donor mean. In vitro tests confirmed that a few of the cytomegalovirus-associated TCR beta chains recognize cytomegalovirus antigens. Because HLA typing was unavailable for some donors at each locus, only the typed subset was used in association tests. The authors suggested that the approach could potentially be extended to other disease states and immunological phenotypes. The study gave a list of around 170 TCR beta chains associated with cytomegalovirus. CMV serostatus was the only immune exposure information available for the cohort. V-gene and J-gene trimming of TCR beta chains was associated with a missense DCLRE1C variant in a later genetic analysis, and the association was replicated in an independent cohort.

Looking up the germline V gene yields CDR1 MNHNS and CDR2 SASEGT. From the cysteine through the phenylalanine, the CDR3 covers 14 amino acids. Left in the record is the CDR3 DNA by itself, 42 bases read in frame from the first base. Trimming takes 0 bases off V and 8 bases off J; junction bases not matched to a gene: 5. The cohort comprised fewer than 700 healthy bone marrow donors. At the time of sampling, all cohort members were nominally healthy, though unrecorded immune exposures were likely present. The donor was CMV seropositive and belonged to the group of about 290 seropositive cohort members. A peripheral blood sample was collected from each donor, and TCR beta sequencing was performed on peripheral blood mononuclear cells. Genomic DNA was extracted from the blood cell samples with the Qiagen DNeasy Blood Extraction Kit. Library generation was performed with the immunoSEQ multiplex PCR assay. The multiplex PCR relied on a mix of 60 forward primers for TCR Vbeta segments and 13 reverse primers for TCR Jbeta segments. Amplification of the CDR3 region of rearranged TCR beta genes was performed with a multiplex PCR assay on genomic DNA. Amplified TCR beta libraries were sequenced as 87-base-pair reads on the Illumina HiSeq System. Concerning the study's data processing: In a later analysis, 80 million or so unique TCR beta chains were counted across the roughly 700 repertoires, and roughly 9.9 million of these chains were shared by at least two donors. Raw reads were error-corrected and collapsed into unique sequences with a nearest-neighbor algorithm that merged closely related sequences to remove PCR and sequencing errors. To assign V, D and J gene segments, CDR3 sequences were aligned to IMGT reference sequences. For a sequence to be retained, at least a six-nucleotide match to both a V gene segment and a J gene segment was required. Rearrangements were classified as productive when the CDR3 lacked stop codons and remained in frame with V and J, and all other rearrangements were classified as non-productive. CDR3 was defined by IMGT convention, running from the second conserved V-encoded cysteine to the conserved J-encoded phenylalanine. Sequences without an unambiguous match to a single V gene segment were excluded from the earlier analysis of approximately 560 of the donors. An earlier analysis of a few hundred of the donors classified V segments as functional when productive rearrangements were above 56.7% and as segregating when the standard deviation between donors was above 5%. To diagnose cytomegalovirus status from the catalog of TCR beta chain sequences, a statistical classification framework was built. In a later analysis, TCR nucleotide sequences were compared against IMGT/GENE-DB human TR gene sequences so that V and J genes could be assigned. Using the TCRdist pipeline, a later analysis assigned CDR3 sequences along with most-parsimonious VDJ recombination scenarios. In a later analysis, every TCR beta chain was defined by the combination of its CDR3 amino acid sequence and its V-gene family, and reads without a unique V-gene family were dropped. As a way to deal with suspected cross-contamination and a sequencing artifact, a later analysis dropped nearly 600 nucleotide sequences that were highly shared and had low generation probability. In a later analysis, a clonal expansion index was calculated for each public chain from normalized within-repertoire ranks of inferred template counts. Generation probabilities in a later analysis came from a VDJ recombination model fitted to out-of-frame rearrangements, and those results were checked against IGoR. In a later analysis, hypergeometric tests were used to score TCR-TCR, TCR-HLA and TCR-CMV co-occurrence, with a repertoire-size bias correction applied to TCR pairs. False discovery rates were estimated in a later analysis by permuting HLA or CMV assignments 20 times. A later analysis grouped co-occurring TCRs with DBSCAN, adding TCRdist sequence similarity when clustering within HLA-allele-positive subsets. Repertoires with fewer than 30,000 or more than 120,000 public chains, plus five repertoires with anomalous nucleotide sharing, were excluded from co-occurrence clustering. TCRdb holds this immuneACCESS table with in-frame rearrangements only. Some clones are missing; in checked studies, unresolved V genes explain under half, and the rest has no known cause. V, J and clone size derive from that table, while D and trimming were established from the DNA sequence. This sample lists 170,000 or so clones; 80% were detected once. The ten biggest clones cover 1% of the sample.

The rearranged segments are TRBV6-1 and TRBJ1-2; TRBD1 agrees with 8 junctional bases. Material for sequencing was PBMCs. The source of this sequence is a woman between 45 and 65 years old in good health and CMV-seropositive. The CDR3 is CASSEASRDRGYTF. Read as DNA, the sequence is TGTGCCAGCAGTGAAGCCTCCCGGGACAGGGGCTACACCTTC.